Presented here are 12 T cell receptor beta chains from one specimen sequenced in a study of blood T cell repertoires in COVID-19. Sequencing used immunoSEQ multiplex PCR; TCRdb keeps in-frame clones, though not all of them. The data show about 180,000 clones, about 81% seen once. Sequenced sample: peripheral blood. All receptors derive from an elderly woman with COVID-19, enrolled during active disease.

J is TRBJ2-3 and V is TRBV7-9; 13 bases map to TRBD2. CDR3 length: 19 amino acids. V was pared by 5 bases and J by 0 bases, with 11 bases of the junction left unmatched. In germline, CDR1 is SEHNR, CDR2 FQNEAQ (reference sequence). DNA for the CDR3: TGTGCCAGCAGCCCCCCAGGACTAGCGGGGGTCTATAGCACAGATACGCAGTATTTT. Translation: CASSPPGLAGVYSTDTQYF.

This sequence joins TRBV24-1 and TRBJ2-3; weak D call: TRBD2 (5 bases). Germline V gene lookup returns CDR1 KGHDR and CDR2 SFDVKD. The CDR3 sequence is 15 residues long. The V and J ends lost 6 bases and 2 bases respectively, with 14 bases between them. The CDR3 region is CATSRPYGDTDTQYF. The CDR3 bases are TGTGCCACCAGTAGGCCATACGGGGACACAGATACGCAGTATTTT.

V usage is TRBV11-2 and J usage is TRBJ1-3; 7 nucleotides agree with TRBD1. V trimming: 9 bases; J trimming: 0 bases; junction bases outside the gene matches: 8. Germline V gene data show CDR1 as SGHAT and CDR2 as FQNNGV. This CDR3 has 15 amino acids. The CDR3 DNA follows: TGTGCCAGTCGTACCACAGGGGACTCTGGAAACACCATATATTTT. Its translation is CASRTTGDSGNTIYF.

V gene TRBV28 combines with J gene TRBJ2-7, with D perhaps TRBD2 (7 bases). The germline gives CDR1 MDHEN, CDR2 SYDVKM. The CDR3 has 14 amino acids. The V and J ends lost 8 bases and 7 bases respectively, with 21 bases between them. The CDR3, as DNA: TGTGCCAGCTCAAAGGGGGGGACTACTAGGGAGCAGTACTTC. Encoded protein: CASSKGGTTREQYF.

The V call is TRBV5-4, the J call TRBJ1-2, with 12 nucleotides matching TRBD1. J was trimmed by 4 bases and V by 3 bases; bases with no gene match: 7. This CDR3 comprises 16 residues. The germline gives CDR1 SGHNT, CDR2 YYREEE (reference sequence). The CDR3: CASSSGGTGGIYGYTF. The CDR3 DNA is TGTGCCAGCAGCTCCGGAGGGACAGGGGGCATCTATGGCTACACCTTC. Looking up the rest from reference TRBV5-4 and TRBJ1-2 gives the full variable domain: ETGVTQSPTHLIKTRGQQVTLRCSSQSGHNTVSWYQQALGQGPQFIFQYYREEENGRGNFPPRFSGLQFPNYSSELNVNALELDDSALYLCASSSGGTGGIYGYTFGSGTRLTVV.

The rearrangement links TRBV14 to TRBJ2-7, with D perhaps matching TRBD2 (8 bases). CDR1 and CDR2 (germline): SGHDN, FVKESK. This CDR3 spans 17 amino acids. With 4 bases removed from V and 0 bases from J, the gap between germline ends came to 19 bases. In DNA form, the CDR3 reads TGTGCCAGCAGCCGGATACAGGGGACTAGGGGCTCCTACGAGCAGTACTTC. Translation gives CASSRIQGTRGSYEQYF.

The chain combines TRBV28 with TRBJ1-5; the match to TRBD1 covers 7 bases. The CDR3 length is 16 residues. The germline V gene encodes CDR1 MDHEN and CDR2 SYDVKM. V lost 4 bases, J lost 6 bases, and 12 bases stayed unmatched. As DNA, the CDR3 is TGTGCCAGCAGTTCACCCTCAGGACAGGCAGGTCAGCCCCAGCATTTT. Protein product: CASSSPSGQAGQPQHF.

The gene calls are TRBV19 and TRBJ2-1; 8 bases align to TRBD2. Trimming took 7 bases from V and 9 from J; bases not matched to a gene: 8. Looked up from germline, CDR1 is LNHDA and CDR2 is SQIVND (reference sequence). The length of the CDR3 is 13 residues. The CDR3 DNA sequence: TGTGCCAGTAAAATCGGGAGGGCCGGTGAGCAGTTCTTC. Translating gives CASKIGRAGEQFF.

V and J are TRBV27 and TRBJ1-4; D gene ambiguous. Germline values: CDR1 MNHEY, CDR2 SMNVEV (reference sequence). The CDR3 contains 15 residues. Between the trimmed V and J ends, which lost 2 bases and 10 bases, there was a span of 17 bases. CDR3 sequence: CASSLSDSRIGKLFF. DNA for the CDR3: TGTGCCAGCAGTTTAAGCGACTCGAGGATTGGAAAACTGTTTTTT.

The J gene is TRBJ2-7, the V gene TRBV29-1; TRBD1 agrees at 12 bases. From germline, CDR1 is SQVTM and CDR2 ANQGSEA. V shed 4 bases and J 0 bases; nucleotides not matched to a gene: 10. This CDR3 is built from 17 residues. DNA of the CDR3: TGCAGCGTTGTAAGCCGGGACAGGGGGCCTCTCTCCTACGAGCAGTACTTC. It translates to CSVVSRDRGPLSYEQYF.

This chain connects TRBV6-2 or TRBV6-3 to TRBJ2-7; 8 bases map to TRBD1. The length of the CDR3 is 14 residues. Germline CDR1 MNHEY, CDR2 SVGEGT. V gave up 3 bases and J gave up 7 bases; unmatched junction bases: 8. In nucleotides, the CDR3 is TGTGCCAGCAGTTATGGCCGCAGGGGGCAGGAGCAGTACTTC. Translation gives CASSYGRRGQEQYF.

This clone was recorded only once. V is TRBV7-9 and J is TRBJ1-2; D not resolved. The CDR3 is made up of 13 amino acids. CDR1 SEHNR and CDR2 FQNEAQ come from the germline V gene (reference sequence). Trimming shortened V by 3 bases and J by 2 bases, and 7 bases separated the two germline ends. The CDR3 loop is CASSFDGNYGYTF. The CDR3 DNA reads TGTGCCAGCAGCTTCGACGGGAACTATGGCTACACCTTC.